This TCR beta chain was captured in a study of chemoradiotherapy in HPV16-positive cancers. The wider study: Two HPV16-positive patients' cells yielded candidate HPV-specific clones and common motifs.

Overall study results and limits: Non-HPV-specific T cells did not expand in tumors during treatment, whereas candidate HPV-specific clones and E7-related motifs did. The functional HPV-specific definition rests on just two HPV16-positive patients. For HPV16-positive patients, expanding HPV-responsive T cells associated with longer recurrence-free survival.

This clone appeared a single time. Antigen specificity is unknown. V was cut by 5 bases and J by 5 bases, with 15 bases left in between. Germline values: CDR1 SEHNR, CDR2 FQNEAQ (reference sequence). The length of the CDR3 is 14 residues. Profiled with immunoSEQ multiplex PCR; TCRdb holds only in-frame clones, not every one. This sample has 7,500 to 9,500 clones, with over 65% found just once. This specimen was acquired from a patient who underwent chemoradiotherapy. This TCR derives from a human donor with HPV-associated anogenital cancer. The chain couples TRBV7-9 to TRBJ1-1, with D perhaps TRBD1 (6 bases). In nucleotides, the CDR3 is TGTGCCAGCAGCCTTCTGGGGGCCGGAACTGAAGCTTTCTTT. Its protein is CASSLLGAGTEAFF.